This TCR beta chain appears in the sequencing data of a study of vaccination effects on CD4 cells after COVID-19. Germline V lookup: CDR1 LGHNA, CDR2 YSLEER. The V gene end was trimmed by 4 bases and the J gene end by 6 bases; junction bases not matched to a gene: 9. The CDR3 contains 14 residues. Isolation of CD4+ T cells took place after 10 days of culture. With regard to this clone: Its antigen is unknown.

Using immunoSEQ multiplex PCR, the repertoire was profiled, and TCRdb retains in-frame clones only, with some absent. The table shows under 50,000 clones, with approximately 81% occurring only once. The V call is TRBV4-3, the J call TRBJ2-7, with TRBD2 matching over 7 bases. Material: CD4+ T cells from PBMCs cultured without peptide, obtained before COVID-19 vaccination. The TCR originated in a human donor who had a prior SARS-CoV-2 infection. For the CDR3, the DNA is TGCGCCAGCAGCCCCGCGGGACTACTAATCGAGCAGTACTTC. Translation gives CASSPAGLLIEQYF.